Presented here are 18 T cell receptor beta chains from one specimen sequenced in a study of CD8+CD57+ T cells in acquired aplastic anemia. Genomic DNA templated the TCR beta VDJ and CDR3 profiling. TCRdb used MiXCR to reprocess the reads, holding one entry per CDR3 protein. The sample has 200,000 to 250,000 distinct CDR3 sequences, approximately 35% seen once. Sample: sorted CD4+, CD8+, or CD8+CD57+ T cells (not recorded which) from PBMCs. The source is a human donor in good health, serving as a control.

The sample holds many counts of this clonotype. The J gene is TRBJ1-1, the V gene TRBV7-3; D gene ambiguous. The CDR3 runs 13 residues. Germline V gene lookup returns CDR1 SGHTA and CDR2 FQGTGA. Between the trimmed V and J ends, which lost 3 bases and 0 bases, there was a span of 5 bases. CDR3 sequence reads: CASSFTMNTEAFF. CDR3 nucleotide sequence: TGTGCCAGCAGCTTCACCATGAACACTGAAGCTTTCTTT.

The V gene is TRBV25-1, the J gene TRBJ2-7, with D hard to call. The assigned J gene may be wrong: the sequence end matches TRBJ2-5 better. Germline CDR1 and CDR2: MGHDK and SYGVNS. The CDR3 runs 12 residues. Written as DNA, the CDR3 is TGTGCCAGCAGTGAATCGTTAGAGACCCAGTACTTC. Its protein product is CASSESLETQYF.

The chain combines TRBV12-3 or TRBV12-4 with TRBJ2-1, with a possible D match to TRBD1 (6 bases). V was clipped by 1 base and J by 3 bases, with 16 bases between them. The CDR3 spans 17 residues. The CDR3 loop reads CASSLEQGRLGYNEQFF. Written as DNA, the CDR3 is TGTGCCAGCAGTTTAGAACAGGGTCGCCTCGGCTACAATGAGCAGTTCTTC.

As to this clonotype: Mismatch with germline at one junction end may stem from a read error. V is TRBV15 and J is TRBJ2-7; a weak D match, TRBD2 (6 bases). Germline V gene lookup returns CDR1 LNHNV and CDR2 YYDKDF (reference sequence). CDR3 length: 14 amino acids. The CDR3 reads CATSRLGGTYGQYF. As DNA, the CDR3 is TGTGCCACCAGCAGGCTCGGCGGGACCTACGGGCAGTACTTC.

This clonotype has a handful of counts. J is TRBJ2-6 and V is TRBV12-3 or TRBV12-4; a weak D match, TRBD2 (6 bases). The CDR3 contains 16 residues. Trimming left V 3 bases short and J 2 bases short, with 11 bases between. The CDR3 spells CASSLPGGTGANVLTF. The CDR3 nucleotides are TGTGCCAGCAGTTTGCCAGGAGGGACTGGGGCCAACGTCCTGACTTTC.

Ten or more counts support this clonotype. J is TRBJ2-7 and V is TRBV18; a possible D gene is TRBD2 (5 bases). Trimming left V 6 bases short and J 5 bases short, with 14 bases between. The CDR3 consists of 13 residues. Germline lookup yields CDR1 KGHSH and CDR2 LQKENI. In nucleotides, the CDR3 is TGTGCCAGCTCGTCGGGAACTTCGGACGAGCAGTACTTC. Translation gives CASSSGTSDEQYF.

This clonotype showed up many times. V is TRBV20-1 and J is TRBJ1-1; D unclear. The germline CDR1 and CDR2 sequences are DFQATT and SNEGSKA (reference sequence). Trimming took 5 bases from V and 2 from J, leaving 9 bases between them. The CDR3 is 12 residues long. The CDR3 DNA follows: TGCAGTGCTCTACAGCCAAACACTGAAGCTTTCTTT. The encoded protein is CSALQPNTEAFF.

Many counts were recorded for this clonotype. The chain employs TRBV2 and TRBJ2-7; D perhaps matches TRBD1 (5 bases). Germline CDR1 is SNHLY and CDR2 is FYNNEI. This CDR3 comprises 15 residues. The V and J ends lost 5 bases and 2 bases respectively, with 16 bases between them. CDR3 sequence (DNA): TGTGCCAGCAGTAGACGCACCCTGGGGCCCTACGAGCAGTACTTC. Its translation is CASSRRTLGPYEQYF.

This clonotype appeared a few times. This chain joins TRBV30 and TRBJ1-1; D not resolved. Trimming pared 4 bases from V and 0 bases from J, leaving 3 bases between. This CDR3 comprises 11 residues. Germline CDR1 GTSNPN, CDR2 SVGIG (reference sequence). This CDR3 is CAWNVNTEAFF. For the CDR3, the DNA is TGTGCCTGGAATGTGAACACTGAAGCTTTCTTT.

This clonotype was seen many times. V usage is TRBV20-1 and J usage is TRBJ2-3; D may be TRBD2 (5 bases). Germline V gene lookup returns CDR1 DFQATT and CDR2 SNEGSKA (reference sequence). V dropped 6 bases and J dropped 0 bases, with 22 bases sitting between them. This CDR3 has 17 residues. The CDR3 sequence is CSALKYERWPSTDTQYF. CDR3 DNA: TGCAGTGCCTTAAAGTACGAGCGGTGGCCTAGCACAGATACGCAGTATTTT.

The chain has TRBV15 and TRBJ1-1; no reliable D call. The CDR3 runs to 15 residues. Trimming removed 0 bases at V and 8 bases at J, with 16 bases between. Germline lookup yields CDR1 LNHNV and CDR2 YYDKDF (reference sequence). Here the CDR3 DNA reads TGTGCCACCAGCAGAGATTATGGCGTGGGCTCCGAAGCTTTCTTT. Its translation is CATSRDYGVGSEAFF.

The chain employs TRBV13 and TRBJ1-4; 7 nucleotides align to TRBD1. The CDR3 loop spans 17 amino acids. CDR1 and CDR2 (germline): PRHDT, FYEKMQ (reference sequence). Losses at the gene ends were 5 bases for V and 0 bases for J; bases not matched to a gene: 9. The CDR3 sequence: CASSEWTGLATNEKLFF. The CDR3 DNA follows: TGTGCCAGCAGCGAATGGACAGGACTCGCAACTAATGAAAAACTGTTTTTT.

CDR3 protein: CATASARNYGYTF. Here the CDR3 DNA reads TGCGCCACAGCAAGCGCGCGGAACTATGGCTACACCTTC. This chain uses TRBV10-1 with TRBJ1-2; D gene ambiguous. The ends were cut back, 10 bases at V and 2 bases at J, with 14 bases in the middle. Germline values: CDR1 WNHNN, CDR2 SYGVQD (reference sequence). This CDR3 comprises 13 residues.

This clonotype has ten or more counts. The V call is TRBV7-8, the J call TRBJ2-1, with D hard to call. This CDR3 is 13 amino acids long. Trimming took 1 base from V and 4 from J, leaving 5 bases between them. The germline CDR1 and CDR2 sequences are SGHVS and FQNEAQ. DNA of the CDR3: TGTGCCAGCAGCTTAGGGCATTACAATGAGCAGTTCTTC. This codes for CASSLGHYNEQFF.

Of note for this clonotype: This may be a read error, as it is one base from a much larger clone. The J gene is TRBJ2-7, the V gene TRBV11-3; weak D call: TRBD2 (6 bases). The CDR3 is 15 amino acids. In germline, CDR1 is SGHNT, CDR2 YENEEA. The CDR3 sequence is CASSGDSGSSHEQYF. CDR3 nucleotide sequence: TGTGCCAGCAGCGGTGATAGCGGATCCTCCCACGAGCAGTACTTC.

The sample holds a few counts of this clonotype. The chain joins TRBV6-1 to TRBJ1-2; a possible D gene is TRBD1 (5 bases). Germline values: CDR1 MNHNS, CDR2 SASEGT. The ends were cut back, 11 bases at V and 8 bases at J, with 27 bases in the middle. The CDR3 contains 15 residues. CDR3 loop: CAGARSQGYAGGYTF. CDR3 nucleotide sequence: TGTGCCGGCGCCCGGAGTCAGGGTTATGCGGGGGGCTACACCTTC.

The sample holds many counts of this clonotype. CDR3 nucleotides: TGTGCCAGCAGTGAGGATAGGAGCACTGAAGCTTTCTTT. Protein: CASSEDRSTEAFF. The V and J genes are TRBV2 and TRBJ1-1; no firm D call. The CDR3 spans 13 residues. V dropped 3 bases and J dropped 4 bases, with 9 bases sitting between them. Germline-derived CDR1 and CDR2 are SNHLY and FYNNEI. Based on the CDR3 plus reference TRBV2 and TRBJ1-1, the full variable domain is EPEVTQTPSHQVTQMGQEVILRCVPISNHLYFYWYRQILGQKVEFLVSFYNNEISEKSEIFDDQFSVERPDGSNFTLKIRSTKLEDSAMYFCASSEDRSTEAFFGQGTRLTVV.

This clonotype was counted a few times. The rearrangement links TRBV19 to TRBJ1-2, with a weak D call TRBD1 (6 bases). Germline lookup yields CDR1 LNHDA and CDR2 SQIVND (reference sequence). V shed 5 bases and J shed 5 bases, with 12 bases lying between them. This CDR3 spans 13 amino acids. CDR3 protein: CASSSGTSYGYTF. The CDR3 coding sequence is TGTGCCAGTAGTTCCGGGACAAGTTATGGCTACACCTTC.